This TCR beta chain was captured in a study of T cells after posttransplantation cyclophosphamide. Study results and caveats: Skin or GI-infiltrating T cells shared few TRB sequences with blood.

Germline-derived CDR1 and CDR2 are SGHTA and FQGNSA. Losses at the gene ends were 5 bases for V and 4 bases for J; bases not matched to a gene: 7. This CDR3 is 15 amino acids long. This clone was seen ten or more times. Its specificity is unknown. A marrow graft followed busulfan-fludarabine conditioning, with cyclophosphamide on days +3 and +4. Clones were sequenced by immunoSEQ multiplex PCR, and TCRdb holds only the in-frame ones, with some missing. Altogether approximately 7,100 clones were found in the sample, and no singletons occur. The sequence came from a female patient aged 60 or older who received an allogeneic stem cell transplant from an unrelated donor, was CMV-positive, and had acute GVHD only. Some of the T cells may derive from the graft donor. Sequences were derived from PBMCs, sampled 90 to 100 days after allogeneic stem cell transplant with posttransplant cyclophosphamide. The V gene is TRBV7-2, the J gene TRBJ1-4; TRBD1 aligns across 7 bases. The CDR3, as DNA: TGTGCCAGCAGCCCAGACAGGGTTTTTAATGAAAAACTGTTTTTT. Residues: CASSPDRVFNEKLFF.